This entry is about one T cell receptor (beta chain). This could be a read error, since a much larger clone is one nucleotide away. This sample is part of a study of T cell repertoires in cytomegalovirus infection. Study at large: Public TCR beta signature analysis indicated the presence of both CMV infection and matching HLA type.

CDR1 ENHRY and CDR2 SYGVKD come from the germline V gene. The CDR3 is 15 amino acids. MiXCR was run by TCRdb on the reads, yielding one entry per CDR3 protein. The table includes about 230,000 distinct CDR3 sequences, 6.5% detected once. Sequencing was done on a sample of PBMCs. The gene calls are TRBV10-3 and TRBJ1-2, with 9 nucleotides matching TRBD1. The receptor's source is a human donor in good health (CMV status not recorded). Some clones in this sample may be carry-over from other donors' samples. CDR3 residues: CAICEWTGALGGYTF. The CDR3 coding sequence is TGTGCCATCTGTGAGTGGACAGGGGCACTAGGTGGCTACACCTTC.